The 18 T cell receptor beta chains presented below share a single source sample, sequenced in a study of T-cell memory formation after mild COVID-19. TCRdb processed the 5' RACE reads anew with MiXCR; each CDR3 protein has one entry. Among 110,000 to 150,000 distinct CDR3 sequences listed, 25% were seen once. Sequenced material: PBMCs or a T cell subset sorted from them (not recorded which). The receptors derive from an adult woman who had mild COVID-19 (a few samples of this study predate the infection). Cell type and time point are not known.

The chain recombines TRBV19 with TRBJ2-3; D gene unclear. V lost 4 bases and J lost 0, with 17 bases in between. This CDR3 has 17 amino acids. In germline, CDR1 is LNHDA, CDR2 SQIVND (reference sequence). CDR3 region: CASSTSGFGLSTDTQYF. The CDR3 DNA sequence: TGTGCCAGTAGTACGTCGGGTTTTGGCCTAAGCACAGATACGCAGTATTTT.

This clonotype was seen a few times. This rearrangement joins TRBV5-1 to TRBJ2-7, with D unresolved. Trimming cost V 6 bases and J 2 bases, with 9 bases left between them. The CDR3 covers 12 residues. Germline V gives CDR1 SGHRS, CDR2 YFSETQ. The CDR3 loop is CASTGPTYEQYF. CDR3 bases: TGCGCCAGCACTGGGCCTACCTACGAGCAGTACTTC.

This clonotype was seen once. This chain uses TRBV4-1 with TRBJ2-7, with a weak D call TRBD1 (5 bases). Germline CDR1 and CDR2: MGHRA and YSYEKL. This CDR3 is built from 14 residues. The V and J ends lost 1 base and 2 bases respectively, with 9 bases between them. The CDR3 spells CASSQGDSTYEQYF. CDR3 bases: TGCGCCAGCAGCCAAGGCGACAGCACCTACGAGCAGTACTTC.

This clonotype was detected only a few times. The gene calls are TRBV30 and TRBJ2-7, with D possibly matching TRBD2 (6 bases). V was cut by 7 bases and J by 1 base, with 14 bases left in between. The CDR3 has 13 residues. Germline V gene data show CDR1 as GTSNPN and CDR2 as SVGIG (reference sequence). CDR3 protein: CASGLSPSYEQYF. The CDR3 nucleotides read TGTGCCTCGGGACTCTCCCCTTCCTACGAGCAGTACTTC.

J is TRBJ2-4 and V is TRBV7-2; D perhaps matches TRBD2 (6 bases). This CDR3 comprises 16 residues. Looked up from germline, CDR1 is SGHTA and CDR2 is FQGNSA. Trimming took off 0 bases at V and 8 bases at J, with 17 bases between the two ends. CDR3 in DNA: TGTGCCAGCAGCTTAGCCGGGGGTATGGGTCAGGACATTCAGTACTTC. Protein product: CASSLAGGMGQDIQYF.

The rearrangement joins TRBV4-1 to TRBJ1-2; perhaps TRBD1 as D (6 bases). CDR3 length equals 16 residues. The germline V and J ends were trimmed by 0 bases and 8 bases, with 19 bases remaining between them. Germline assignment: CDR1 MGHRA and CDR2 YSYEKL. The CDR3 sequence: CASSQDFTGRFWGYTF. The CDR3 DNA sequence: TGCGCCAGCAGCCAAGATTTTACAGGGAGGTTTTGGGGCTACACCTTC.

The chain carries TRBV7-6 and TRBJ2-7; TRBD1 agrees at 7 bases. CDR1 is SGHVS and CDR2 is FNYEAQ in the germline V gene. This CDR3 is 13 amino acids long. Trimming removed 4 bases from V and 6 bases from J; junction bases left unmatched: 6. The CDR3 is CASSYTYRGEQYF. The DNA of the CDR3 is TGTGCCAGCAGCTATACCTACAGGGGCGAGCAGTACTTC.

This clonotype has more than one count but fewer than ten. The chain carries TRBV13 and TRBJ2-7; tentatively, D is TRBD2 (6 bases). The CDR3 has 15 amino acids. V was cut by 3 bases and J by 2 bases, with 14 bases left in between. Germline CDR1 is PRHDT and CDR2 is FYEKMQ (reference sequence). CDR3 loop: CASSFDVEGPYEQYF. The CDR3 nucleotides are TGTGCCAGCAGCTTTGACGTGGAGGGCCCCTACGAGCAGTACTTC.

The V gene is TRBV25-1, the J gene TRBJ2-7; 7 nucleotides agree with TRBD1. The CDR3 runs 15 residues. Trimming at V came to 3 bases and at J to 2 bases, leaving 7 bases not matched to a gene. Per the germline V gene, CDR1 is MGHDK and CDR2 is SYGVNS. The CDR3 reads CASSDPTGVTYEQYF. In DNA, the CDR3 is TGTGCCAGCAGTGATCCAACAGGGGTAACCTACGAGCAGTACTTC.

The rearrangement links TRBV6-1 to TRBJ1-2; 7 nucleotides match TRBD1. V shed 5 bases, J shed 2 bases, and the junction held 2 bases outside the gene matches. Germline V gives CDR1 MNHNS, CDR2 SASEGT. The CDR3 is 13 amino acids. For the CDR3, the DNA is TGTGCCAGCAGTTGGGACAGCAACTATGGCTACACCTTC. It codes for CASSWDSNYGYTF.

The chain couples TRBV29-1 to TRBJ2-1, with D tentatively TRBD2 (5 bases). Trimming pared 6 bases from V and 0 bases from J, leaving 9 bases between. Germline CDR1 SQVTM, CDR2 ANQGSEA. The CDR3 is made up of 13 amino acids. The DNA of the CDR3 is TGCAGCGTCCTGGGGAGCTCCTACAATGAGCAGTTCTTC. Protein sequence: CSVLGSSYNEQFF.

V gene TRBV7-6 combines with J gene TRBJ2-5, with 9 positions matching TRBD2. This CDR3 spans 16 amino acids. With 5 bases clipped from V and 1 base from J, the junction kept 8 bases outside the gene matches. In germline, CDR1 is SGHVS, CDR2 FNYEAQ. The CDR3 nucleotides are TGTGCCAGCAGCCTTGGACTAGCGCAGGTCCAAGAGACCCAGTACTTC. It specifies CASSLGLAQVQETQYF.

The chain employs TRBV2 and TRBJ2-1, with D hard to call. Germline CDR1 SNHLY, CDR2 FYNNEI. The CDR3 loop spans 10 amino acids. V was cut by 6 bases and J by 12 bases, with 9 bases left in between. CDR3 nucleotide sequence: TGTGCCAGCAGCCATTCGCCGCAGTTCTTC. It translates to CASSHSPQFF. The whole variable domain, remainder taken from reference TRBV2 and TRBJ2-1, is EPEVTQTPSHQVTQMGQEVILRCVPISNHLYFYWYRQILGQKVEFLVSFYNNEISEKSEIFDDQFSVERPDGSNFTLKIRSTKLEDSAMYFCASSHSPQFFGPGTRLTVL.

The genes are TRBV27 and TRBJ2-3; TRBD2 agrees at 7 bases. The CDR3 sequence is 19 residues long. V shed 5 bases, J shed 0 bases, and the junction held 17 bases outside the gene matches. Germline V gene data show CDR1 as MNHEY and CDR2 as SMNVEV (reference sequence). The CDR3 DNA sequence: TGTGCCAGCAGTCGTCGTGGCAGGGACTATGTAACTAGCACAGATACGCAGTATTTT. Residues: CASSRRGRDYVTSTDTQYF.

This clonotype was seen a handful of times. The rearrangement links TRBV10-3 to TRBJ2-7; D possibly corresponds to TRBD2 (5 bases). V dropped 6 bases and J dropped 1 base, with 19 bases sitting between them. The CDR3 contains 16 residues. Germline V gene sequence: CDR1 ENHRY, CDR2 SYGVKD. In DNA, the CDR3 is TGTGCCATCAGCACCCGGGGTGAATTGGAGTCCTACGAGCAGTACTTC. As protein: CAISTRGELESYEQYF.

This clonotype turned up a few times. CDR3 sequence reads: CASRHGQVLDTQYF. The DNA of the CDR3 is TGTGCCAGCAGACACGGACAGGTTCTAGATACGCAGTATTTT. The V call is TRBV12-3 or TRBV12-4, the J call TRBJ2-3; 7 nucleotides line up with TRBD1. With V trimmed by 6 bases and J by 5 bases, 8 bases remained unmatched. The CDR3 is 14 residues long.

Only a few counts were recorded for this clonotype. This chain connects TRBV5-1 to TRBJ2-3; D is perhaps TRBD2 (6 bases). Germline lookup yields CDR1 SGHRS and CDR2 YFSETQ. The CDR3 is 14 residues long. The V and J ends lost 5 bases and 1 base respectively, with 11 bases between them. CDR3 protein: CASRPGEGTDTQYF. The CDR3 DNA sequence: TGCGCCAGCAGACCGGGGGAAGGCACAGATACGCAGTATTTT.

The V gene is TRBV6-5, the J gene TRBJ2-1; 7 nucleotides line up with TRBD1. CDR1 and CDR2 (germline): MNHEY, SVGAGI. With 6 bases clipped from V and 3 bases from J, the junction kept 5 bases outside the gene matches. CDR3 size: 14 residues. The CDR3: CASSPGQNYNEQFF. Here the CDR3 DNA reads TGTGCCAGCAGCCCGGGACAGAACTACAATGAGCAGTTCTTC.